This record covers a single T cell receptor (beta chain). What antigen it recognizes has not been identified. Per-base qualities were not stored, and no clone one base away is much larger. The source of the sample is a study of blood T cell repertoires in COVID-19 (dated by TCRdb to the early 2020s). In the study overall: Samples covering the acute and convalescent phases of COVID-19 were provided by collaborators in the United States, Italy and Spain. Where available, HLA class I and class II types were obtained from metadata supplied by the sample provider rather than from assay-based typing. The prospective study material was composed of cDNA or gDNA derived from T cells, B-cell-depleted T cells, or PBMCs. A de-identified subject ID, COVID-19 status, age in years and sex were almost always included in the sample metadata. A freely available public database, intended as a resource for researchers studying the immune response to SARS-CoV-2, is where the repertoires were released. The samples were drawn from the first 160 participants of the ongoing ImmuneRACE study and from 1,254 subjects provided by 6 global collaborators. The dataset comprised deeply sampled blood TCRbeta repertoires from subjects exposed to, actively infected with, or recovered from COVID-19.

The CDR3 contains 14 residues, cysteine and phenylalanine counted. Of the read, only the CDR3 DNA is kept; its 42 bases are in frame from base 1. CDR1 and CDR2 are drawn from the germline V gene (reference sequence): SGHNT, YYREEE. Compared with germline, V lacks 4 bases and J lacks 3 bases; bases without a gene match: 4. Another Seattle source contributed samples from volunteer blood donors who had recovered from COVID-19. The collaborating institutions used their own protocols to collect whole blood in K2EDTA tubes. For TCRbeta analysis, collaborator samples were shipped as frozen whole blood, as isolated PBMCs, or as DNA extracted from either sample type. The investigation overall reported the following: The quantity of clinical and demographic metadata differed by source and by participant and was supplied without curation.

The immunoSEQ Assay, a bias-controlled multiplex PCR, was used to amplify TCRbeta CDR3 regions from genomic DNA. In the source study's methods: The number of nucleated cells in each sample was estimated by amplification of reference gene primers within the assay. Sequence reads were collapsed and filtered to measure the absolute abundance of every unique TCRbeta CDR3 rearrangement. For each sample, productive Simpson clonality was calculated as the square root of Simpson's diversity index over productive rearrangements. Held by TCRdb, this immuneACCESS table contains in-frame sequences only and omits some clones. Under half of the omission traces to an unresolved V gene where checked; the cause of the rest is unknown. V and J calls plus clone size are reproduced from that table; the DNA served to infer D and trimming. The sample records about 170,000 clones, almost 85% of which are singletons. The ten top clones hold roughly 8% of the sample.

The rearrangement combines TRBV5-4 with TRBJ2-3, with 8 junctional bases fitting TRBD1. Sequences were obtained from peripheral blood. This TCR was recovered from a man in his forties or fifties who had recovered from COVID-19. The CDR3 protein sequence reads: CASSPRQGTDTQYF. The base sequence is TGTGCCAGCAGCCCAAGACAGGGGACAGATACGCAGTATTTT.